The 9 T cell receptor beta chains below come from one sample, sequenced in a study of T cell changes during pregnancy in multiple sclerosis. Some clones are missing from TCRdb's copy, which holds only in-frame ones; the method was immunoSEQ multiplex PCR. There are over 55,000 clones in the sample; roughly 92% occur only once, and about 3.2% lies in the top ten. Here the sequenced sample was CD8+ T cells from peripheral blood mononuclear cells, taken in the third trimester of pregnancy. These TCRs come from a female donor with multiple sclerosis, enrolled in a pregnancy study.

The chain couples TRBV5-1 to TRBJ1-2; 8 bases map to TRBD1. CDR1 and CDR2 from the germline V gene are SGHRS and YFSETQ. V gave up 6 bases and J gave up 3 bases; unmatched junction bases: 10. The CDR3 is 15 amino acids. The CDR3 protein is CASTIRQGQDYGYTF. The CDR3 DNA reads as TGCGCCAGCACCATTCGACAGGGACAGGACTATGGCTACACCTTC.

This chain links TRBV7-6 with TRBJ2-1, with D tentatively TRBD2 (6 bases). Looked up from germline, CDR1 is SGHVS and CDR2 is FNYEAQ. The CDR3 sequence is 15 residues long. Trimming stripped 2 bases from V and 4 bases from J, with 12 bases between. CDR3 in amino acids: CASSLSEGPYNEQFF. CDR3 nucleotides: TGTGCCAGCAGCTTATCGGAGGGGCCTTACAATGAGCAGTTCTTC.

This chain uses TRBV5-4 with TRBJ2-3, with D perhaps TRBD2 (6 bases). In germline, CDR1 is SGHNT, CDR2 YYREEE (reference sequence). Between the trimmed V and J ends, which lost 0 bases and 4 bases, there was a span of 12 bases. The CDR3 sequence is 15 residues long. CDR3 sequence: CASSLGTGVADTQYF. The CDR3 coding sequence is TGTGCCAGCAGCTTGGGAACGGGGGTGGCAGATACGCAGTATTTT.

The gene calls are TRBV19 and TRBJ1-5; the D gene is possibly TRBD1 (5 bases). The CDR3 sequence is 17 residues long. With 6 bases removed from V and 0 bases from J, the gap between germline ends came to 18 bases. Germline V CDR1 and CDR2: LNHDA, SQIVND (reference sequence). The CDR3 sequence is CASSPEGRGYSNQPQHF. As DNA, the CDR3 is TGTGCCAGTAGCCCGGAGGGGAGGGGCTATAGCAATCAGCCCCAGCATTTT.

The chain links TRBV7-9 to TRBJ2-1; D unclear. This CDR3 has 12 residues. The V gene's germline CDR1 is SEHNR and CDR2 FQNEAQ (reference sequence). The V end was cut by 3 bases, the J end by 7 bases, with 7 bases between. The CDR3: CASSFIQNEQFF. The DNA of the CDR3 is TGTGCCAGCAGCTTCATCCAGAATGAGCAGTTCTTC. The full variable domain, completed using reference TRBV7-9 and TRBJ2-1, is DTGVSQNPRHKITKRGQNVTFRCDPISEHNRLYWYRQTLGQGPEFLTYFQNEAQLEKSRLLSDRFSAERPKGSFSTLEIQRTEQGDSAMYLCASSFIQNEQFFGPGTRLTVL.

This clone was seen only once. The J gene is TRBJ1-2, the V gene TRBV7-9; 8 nucleotides align to TRBD1. V shed 0 bases and J 2 bases; nucleotides not matched to a gene: 5. Germline V lookup: CDR1 SEHNR, CDR2 FQNEAQ (reference sequence). The CDR3 contains 16 residues. The CDR3 DNA sequence: TGTGCCAGCAGCTTAGCGGGACAGGATTTAAACTATGGCTACACCTTC. This sequence encodes CASSLAGQDLNYGYTF.

The genes are TRBV5-1 and TRBJ2-1; TRBD2 matches at 8 bases. Germline lookup yields CDR1 SGHRS and CDR2 YFSETQ. After removal of 0 bases from V and 5 bases from J, the junction contained 7 bases not matched to a gene. This CDR3 region has 16 residues. This chain's CDR3 is CASSLEGSGVHNEQFF. DNA of the CDR3: TGCGCCAGCAGCTTGGAGGGTAGCGGGGTTCACAATGAGCAGTTCTTC.

The rearrangement joins TRBV7-7 to TRBJ2-5, with 16 bases aligning to TRBD2. The CDR3 is 16 amino acids. V was pared by 3 bases and J by 5 bases, with 3 bases of the junction left unmatched. From germline, CDR1 is SSHAT and CDR2 FNYEAQ (reference sequence). CDR3 in amino acids: CASSLGLAGGPETQYF. The CDR3 DNA is TGTGCCAGCAGCTTGGGACTAGCGGGAGGGCCGGAGACCCAGTACTTC.

The J gene is TRBJ1-2, the V gene TRBV30; 10 nucleotides align to TRBD1. The CDR3 sequence is 14 residues long. With V trimmed by 7 bases and J by 4 bases, 9 bases remained unmatched. Germline V CDR1 and CDR2: GTSNPN, SVGIG (reference sequence). The CDR3 loop reads CAFLYGDRGYGYTF. The CDR3, as DNA: TGTGCCTTCCTATATGGGGACAGGGGCTATGGCTACACCTTC.